Listed here are 32 T cell receptor beta chains from one sample, sequenced in a study of CD8 T cells in Susac syndrome. Reverse transcription of about 0.5 to 1 ug RNA used random hexamers. TCRdb fed the immunoSEQ multiplex PCR reads into MiXCR, producing one record per CDR3 protein. The sample gives roughly 110,000 distinct CDR3 sequences, roughly 94% of which show up once; about 0.41% is in the top ten. What was sequenced was CD8+ T cells from PBMCs. Every receptor here comes from a human donor with Susac syndrome.

The chain employs TRBV1 and TRBJ2-1; the DNA was not compared with TRBD2, the D call given in the table. TRBV1 is a pseudogene segment. CDR3 size: 16 residues. CDR3 residues: CTSSRPSSGGSDEQFF. For the CDR3, the DNA is TGCACCAGCAGCCGCCCTTCGAGCGGGGGGAGTGATGAGCAGTTCTTC.

The chain uses TRBV6-2 or TRBV6-3 and TRBJ2-1, with D perhaps matching TRBD1 (5 bases). V lost 6 bases to trimming and J lost 10 bases, with 10 bases between them. Germline V CDR1 and CDR2: MNHEY, SVGEGT. The length of the CDR3 is 11 residues. The CDR3 sequence: CASRRQGEQFF. CDR3 coding DNA: TGTGCCAGCAGACGCCAGGGCGAGCAGTTCTTC.

The chain links TRBV20-1 to TRBJ2-7, with D hard to call. Germline CDR1 DFQATT, CDR2 SNEGSKA (reference sequence). The CDR3 loop spans 11 amino acids. Trimming took 7 bases from V and 0 from J, leaving 7 bases between them. CDR3 protein: CSGVDSYEQYF. For the CDR3, the DNA is TGCAGTGGAGTGGACTCCTACGAGCAGTACTTC.

A single count supports this clonotype. The chain combines TRBV29-1 with TRBJ2-4; perhaps TRBD1 as D (8 bases). This CDR3 comprises 12 residues. Germline V gives CDR1 SQVTM, CDR2 ANQGSEA. V dropped 7 bases and J dropped 7 bases, with 14 bases sitting between them. The CDR3 sequence is CSAGQGGNIQYF. CDR3 sequence (DNA): TGCAGCGCTGGACAGGGAGGGAACATTCAGTACTTC.

V and J are TRBV29-1 and TRBJ2-1, with D tentatively TRBD2 (6 bases). Trimming shortened V by 4 bases and J by 6 bases, and 19 bases separated the two germline ends. The CDR3 has 15 residues. The germline gives CDR1 SQVTM, CDR2 ANQGSEA. The CDR3 sequence: CSVGLSLALGNEQFF. The CDR3 coding sequence is TGCAGCGTTGGGCTTTCACTAGCTCTCGGCAATGAGCAGTTCTTC.

The CDR3 spells CASSLVQGDQPQHF. DNA of the CDR3: TGTGCCAGCAGTTTGGTGCAGGGTGATCAGCCCCAGCATTTT. The J gene is TRBJ1-5, the V gene TRBV27; TRBD1 is a possible D gene (5 bases). Germline V lookup: CDR1 MNHEY, CDR2 SMNVEV (reference sequence). The CDR3 is 14 residues long. The V end lost 3 bases, the J end lost 5 bases, and 11 bases lay between the germline ends.

This sequence joins TRBV12-3 or TRBV12-4 and TRBJ2-5; D unclear. The ends were cut back, 3 bases at V and 2 bases at J, with 10 bases in the middle. CDR3 size: 14 residues. The CDR3 sequence is CASSLMAGQETQYF. In nucleotides, the CDR3 is TGTGCCAGCAGTTTGATGGCAGGTCAAGAGACCCAGTACTTC.

The chain employs TRBV27 and TRBJ1-1; D might be TRBD1 (6 bases). This CDR3 contains 14 residues. Trimming pared 6 bases from V and 4 bases from J, leaving 15 bases between. CDR1 is MNHEY and CDR2 is SMNVEV in the germline V gene (reference sequence). This chain's CDR3 is CASSLGGASTEAFF. The CDR3 bases are TGTGCCAGCAGCCTAGGGGGGGCGAGCACTGAAGCTTTCTTT.

For the CDR3, the DNA is TGCGCCAGCAGCTTGGACGCCGACAGCTACTATGGCTACACCTTC. Protein product: CASSLDADSYYGYTF. This chain connects TRBV5-1 to TRBJ1-2, with D perhaps TRBD1 (5 bases). The CDR3 loop spans 15 amino acids. Trimming took off 0 bases at V and 3 bases at J, with 12 bases between the two ends. Germline lookup yields CDR1 SGHRS and CDR2 YFSETQ.

This sequence joins TRBV7-9 and TRBJ2-2; D assignment may be TRBD1 or TRBD2 (5 bases each). The V end lost 5 bases, the J end lost 6 bases, and 22 bases lay between the germline ends. Germline V gene data show CDR1 as SEHNR and CDR2 as FQNEAQ (reference sequence). This CDR3 has 17 residues. The CDR3 nucleotides are TGTGCCAGCAGCCTGACGAGGCCAGGGAGAGGTCCCGGGGAGCTGTTTTTT. Its protein is CASSLTRPGRGPGELFF.

The chain uses TRBV6-5 and TRBJ1-2; 7 bases match TRBD1. This CDR3 comprises 16 residues. From germline, CDR1 is MNHEY and CDR2 SVGAGI. Unmatched junction bases numbered 16, after V lost 6 bases and J lost 6 bases. The DNA of the CDR3 is TGTGCCAGCAGCTATGTAACAGGGGCGGAATATGATGGCTACACCTTC. Translation: CASSYVTGAEYDGYTF.

This rearrangement joins TRBV27 to TRBJ1-2, with D perhaps TRBD1 (5 bases). In germline, CDR1 is MNHEY, CDR2 SMNVEV (reference sequence). The V and J ends lost 2 bases and 6 bases respectively, with 13 bases between them. The length of the CDR3 is 14 residues. CDR3 amino acids: CASSLRASGDGYTF. As DNA, the CDR3 is TGTGCCAGCAGTTTAAGGGCGTCGGGGGATGGCTACACCTTC.

The CDR3 here is CASSYSGGTGVTGELFF. CDR3 in DNA: TGTGCCAGCAGTTACTCTGGTGGGACAGGGGTCACCGGGGAGCTGTTTTTT. The chain uses TRBV6-5 and TRBJ2-2; 10 bases match TRBD1. In germline, CDR1 is MNHEY, CDR2 SVGAGI. The CDR3 consists of 17 residues. V was pared by 0 bases and J by 4 bases, with 5 bases of the junction left unmatched.

The rearrangement links TRBV20-1 to TRBJ1-5; 9 bases are a match to TRBD1. Per the germline V gene, CDR1 is DFQATT and CDR2 is SNEGSKA (reference sequence). Losses at the gene ends were 0 bases for V and 8 bases for J; bases not matched to a gene: 11. The CDR3 contains 16 residues. CDR3 coding DNA: TGCAGTGCTAGAGAATTGGCCACAGGGGGCGAGAAGCCCCAGCATTTT. This encodes CSARELATGGEKPQHF.

This clonotype has only one observation. The chain is built from TRBV20-1 and TRBJ2-7, with TRBD1 matching 9 bases. The germline gives CDR1 DFQATT, CDR2 SNEGSKA (reference sequence). The CDR3 totals 14 residues. The junction had 12 bases not matched to a gene; V was cut back by 6 bases and J by 6 bases. The CDR3 coding sequence is TGCAGTGCAAATTCCGGGACAGGGTCCATCGAGCAGTACTTC. Residues: CSANSGTGSIEQYF.

V gene TRBV7-7 combines with J gene TRBJ2-1; weak D call: TRBD1 (5 bases). The V end was cut by 2 bases, the J end by 10 bases, with 9 bases between. The CDR3 is 12 residues long. Germline values: CDR1 SSHAT, CDR2 FNYEAQ (reference sequence). CDR3 region: CASSLQGGEQFF. CDR3 nucleotide sequence: TGTGCCAGCAGCTTACAGGGTGGCGAGCAGTTCTTC.

The chain recombines TRBV7-9 with TRBJ2-5, with TRBD2 as a possible D gene (5 bases). CDR1 is SEHNR and CDR2 is FQNEAQ in the germline V gene (reference sequence). Trimming took 5 bases from V and 5 from J, leaving 15 bases between them. The CDR3 covers 14 residues. Here the CDR3 reads CASSQRQERETQYF. CDR3 sequence (DNA): TGTGCCAGCAGCCAAAGGCAGGAGCGGGAGACCCAGTACTTC.

The gene calls are TRBV7-6 and TRBJ2-1; 11 bases are shared with TRBD2. CDR1 is SGHVS and CDR2 is FNYEAQ in the germline V gene. V lost 5 bases to trimming and J lost 5 bases; unmatched junction nucleotides: 5. The CDR3 is 15 amino acids. The CDR3 is CASSRIAGGNNEQFF. The CDR3, as DNA: TGTGCCAGCAGCCGAATAGCGGGGGGGAACAATGAGCAGTTCTTC.

The chain employs TRBV13 and TRBJ1-1; D uncertain. Deletions cut 3 bases from V and 3 bases from J, with 2 bases between. This CDR3 contains 11 residues. Looked up from germline, CDR1 is PRHDT and CDR2 is FYEKMQ (reference sequence). CDR3 DNA sequence: TGTGCCAGCAGCTTTGACACTGAAGCTTTCTTT. Translated, it gives CASSFDTEAFF.

CDR3 DNA: TGTGCCAGCAGCTTAGGTGCCAGACCCTACGAGCAGTACTTC. As protein: CASSLGARPYEQYF. The V and J genes are TRBV7-9 and TRBJ2-7; no reliable D call. The CDR3 has 14 amino acids. V was trimmed by 1 base and J by 2 bases, leaving 9 bases between them. CDR1 and CDR2 (germline): SEHNR, FQNEAQ (reference sequence).

This clonotype was counted only a few times. The V and J genes are TRBV12-3 or TRBV12-4 and TRBJ2-3; 8 bases fit TRBD2. V gave up 3 bases and J gave up 4 bases; unmatched junction bases: 0. The CDR3 runs to 13 residues. The CDR3, as DNA: TGTGCCAGCAGTTTGGGACTAGCAGATACGCAGTATTTT. This codes for CASSLGLADTQYF.

This clonotype was found a few times. The V gene is TRBV27, the J gene TRBJ2-7; perhaps TRBD2 as D (6 bases). CDR1 MNHEY and CDR2 SMNVEV come from the germline V gene (reference sequence). The CDR3 covers 12 residues. V lost 2 bases to trimming and J lost 5 bases, with 7 bases between them. The CDR3 sequence: CASSLPGDEQYF. The CDR3 DNA is TGTGCCAGCAGTTTACCGGGGGACGAGCAGTACTTC.

The chain recombines TRBV29-1 with TRBJ2-3; 8 positions agree with TRBD1. V was clipped by 0 bases and J by 3 bases; unmatched bases: 5. The CDR3 is made up of 15 amino acids. CDR1 and CDR2 from the germline V gene are SQVTM and ANQGSEA. The CDR3 region is CSVEEPDRATDTQYF. The CDR3 DNA reads TGCAGCGTTGAAGAGCCGGACAGGGCTACAGATACGCAGTATTTT.

The rearrangement links TRBV12-5 to TRBJ1-4; no clear D. This CDR3 spans 15 amino acids. V was shortened by 6 bases and J by 3 bases, with 14 bases between the two germline ends. Germline V gene lookup returns CDR1 LGHNT and CDR2 FRNRAP. CDR3 nucleotides: TGTGCTAGTGGCCCCTTTGAGGGAGCTAATGAAAAACTGTTTTTT. Protein: CASGPFEGANEKLFF.

The chain is built from TRBV2 and TRBJ2-3; a weak D match, TRBD2 (5 bases). From germline, CDR1 is SNHLY and CDR2 FYNNEI. Trimming took 7 bases from V and 4 from J, leaving 9 bases between them. CDR3 length: 12 amino acids. The CDR3 loop is CASTHGADTQYF. The CDR3 bases are TGTGCCAGCACCCACGGGGCAGATACGCAGTATTTT.

The rearrangement joins TRBV5-1 to TRBJ2-1, with D possibly TRBD1 on 7 matching bases. The germline V gene has CDR1 SGHRS and CDR2 YFSETQ. V lost 3 bases and J lost 0, with 10 bases in between. This CDR3 has 15 residues. CDR3 nucleotide sequence: TGCGCCAGCAGCTGGGGGGACAGCTCCTACAATGAGCAGTTCTTC. This codes for CASSWGDSSYNEQFF.

The chain is built from TRBV13 and TRBJ2-7, with D perhaps matching TRBD1 (5 bases). The germline CDR1 and CDR2 sequences are PRHDT and FYEKMQ (reference sequence). The length of the CDR3 is 14 residues. Trimming pared 1 base from V and 5 bases from J, leaving 12 bases between. Here the CDR3 reads CASSLADTVHEQYF. The DNA for the CDR3 is TGTGCCAGCAGCTTAGCGGACACCGTACACGAGCAGTACTTC.

The chain combines TRBV27 with TRBJ1-2; D is unclear. The germline CDR1 and CDR2 sequences are MNHEY and SMNVEV (reference sequence). The CDR3 totals 13 residues. Trimming removed 3 bases at V and 7 bases at J, with 12 bases between. CDR3 amino acids: CASSFSSQTGYTF. CDR3 coding DNA: TGTGCCAGCAGTTTTTCCTCGCAGACTGGCTACACCTTC.

J is TRBJ2-7 and V is TRBV7-9; D gene uncertain. This CDR3 comprises 14 residues. Germline V gene data show CDR1 as SEHNR and CDR2 as FQNEAQ (reference sequence). The germline V and J ends were trimmed by 0 bases and 6 bases, with 12 bases remaining between them. Here the CDR3 DNA reads TGTGCCAGCAGCTTAGCGGAGTCAGACTCCGAGCAGTACTTC. Its protein product is CASSLAESDSEQYF.

The chain recombines TRBV7-8 with TRBJ2-7, with D perhaps matching TRBD1 (5 bases). The CDR3 loop spans 15 amino acids. Germline lookup yields CDR1 SGHVS and CDR2 FQNEAQ. Between the trimmed V and J ends, which lost 5 bases and 2 bases, there was a span of 16 bases. CDR3 in amino acids: CASSLPRQTAYEQYF. The CDR3, as DNA: TGTGCCAGCAGCCTCCCGAGACAGACTGCCTACGAGCAGTACTTC.

V gene TRBV29-1 combines with J gene TRBJ2-7; possible D gene TRBD2, 6 bases. CDR1 and CDR2 (germline): SQVTM, ANQGSEA. V lost 6 bases to trimming and J lost 10 bases, with 13 bases between them. The CDR3 covers 10 residues. The DNA for the CDR3 is TGCAGCGTCCGGGACTCCCTTCAGTACTTC. Its translation: CSVRDSLQYF.

This sequence joins TRBV2 and TRBJ2-7; 12 nucleotides align to TRBD1. Per germline, CDR1 SNHLY and CDR2 FYNNEI. CDR3 length: 15 amino acids. The V segment lost 10 bases and the J segment 6 bases; nucleotides outside the gene matches: 13. CDR3 region: CAISTSGQGASEQYF. The DNA for the CDR3 is TGTGCCATCTCCACGTCGGGACAGGGGGCATCCGAGCAGTACTTC. The whole variable domain, filled in from reference TRBV2 and TRBJ2-7, reads EPEVTQTPSHQVTQMGQEVILRCVPISNHLYFYWYRQILGQKVEFLVSFYNNEISEKSEIFDDQFSVERPDGSNFTLKIRSTKLEDSAMYFCAISTSGQGASEQYFGPGTRLTVT.